Detailed here is one T cell receptor (beta chain). Its target is not known. Priming with a constant-region primer yielded TCR beta cDNA from roughly 490 ng total RNA. A slightly modified ARM-PCR protocol with three nested multiplex PCR rounds produced these TCR beta libraries. The two initial PCR rounds, approximately 10 cycles each, used TRBV1-TRBV30 forward and C-beta reverse primers. TCRdb re-analysed the multiplex PCR reads in MiXCR, keeping a single row per CDR3 protein. The repertoire holds around 330,000 distinct CDR3 sequences, with 65% as singletons. The entry originates in a study of tumor-infiltrating lymphocytes in primary liver carcinoma. Study context: The patients comprised men and women between the ages of 30 and 69 years. Study-wide points: Overlap between tumor regions exceeded overlap of tumor with adjacent tissue or blood.

With 9 bases removed from V and 9 bases from J, the gap between germline ends came to 29 bases. The CDR3 is 16 residues long. Blood RNA was derived from unsorted whole blood, and germline DNA was extracted too. In advance of surgery, roughly 4 milliliters of peripheral blood were collected. Sequenced material: peripheral blood. This chain uses TRBV12-3 or TRBV12-4 with TRBJ2-5; tentative D call: TRBD1 (7 bases). This TCR was sampled from a man aged 35 to 55 with primary liver carcinoma and hepatitis B virus infection. CDR3 DNA: TGTGCCAGTATATCCTTGGGGTTGGGGCAGGGGGAGGCCCAGTACTTC. It specifies CASISLGLGQGEAQYF.